The present T cell receptor beta chain was sequenced within a study of shared clonotypes between healthy human individuals. Study-level information: Those who served as donors were a couple of women and a few men between the ages of 18 and 49. Per donor, CD8 memory used one plate, CD8 naive used two, CD4 memory used three and CD4 naive used three.

Cells designated naive CD8 were CD45RO-negative and were positively selected for CCR7, with terminally differentiated effector memory CD45RA+ cells excluded. Study-level points and caveats: Few donors limited the genetic and exposure-history diversity represented.

This clone occurred a few times. Its antigen remains unknown. Clones were sequenced by immunoSEQ multiplex PCR, and TCRdb holds only the in-frame ones, with some missing. In the table there are approximately 2,000,000 clones, around 93% of which are singletons. Germline V gives CDR1 SQVTM, CDR2 ANQGSEA. The V end lost 4 bases, the J end lost 8 bases, and 11 bases lay between the germline ends. The CDR3 has 11 residues. The rearrangement links TRBV29-1 to TRBJ1-1, with D hard to call. Sample: naive CD8+ T cells from PBMCs. The clonotype comes from a man aged 18 to 29 in good health. Some clones in this sample may be carry-over from other donors' samples. CDR3 DNA: TGCAGCGTTGTTGTTGGAGGGGAAGCTTTCTTT. Translated: CSVVVGGEAFF. The variable domain in full, with the rest retrieved from reference TRBV29-1 and TRBJ1-1, is SAVISQKPSRDICQRGTSLTIQCQVDSQVTMMFWYRQQPGQSLTLIATANQGSEATYESGFVIDKFPISRPNLTFSTLTVSNMSPEDSSIYLCSVVVGGEAFFGQGTRLTVV.